The rows below give T cell receptor beta chains drawn from one sample of a study of CD4 and CD8 cells across lung adenocarcinoma regions. TCRdb reprocessed the PCR reads via MiXCR and lists one record per CDR3 protein. The sample yields about 5,200 distinct CDR3 sequences, 50% seen once. The sequencing sample was made of CD4+ T cells from the margin of a lung tumor. Receptors were obtained from a male donor with lung adenocarcinoma. The CD4 and CD8 labels of this study may be unreliable. Both conserved end residues are part of each CDR3. The D gene is left open where the match is weak. Not all rows give a size; the values are once, few, many and, for expanded clones, a class.

D: -
length: 11
V: TRBV27
size: -
J: TRBJ2-1
DNA: TGTGCCAGCAGACTAGTGAACGAGCAGTTCTTC
CDR3: CASRLVNEQFF

D: TRBD2
length: 14
V: TRBV27
size: few
J: TRBJ2-7
DNA: TGTGCCAGCAGTAAAACTAGCGGATCCTACGAGCAGTACTTC
CDR3: CASSKTSGSYEQYF

D: TRBD1
length: 15
V: TRBV6-1
size: few
J: TRBJ2-3
DNA: TGTGCCAGCAGTGAAGCAACAGGGGGCGCAGATACGCAGTATTTT
CDR3: CASSEATGGADTQYF

D: TRBD1
length: 18
V: TRBV7-6
size: -
J: TRBJ2-3
DNA: TGTGCCAGCAGCTTAGGTGGATGGGGGACAGGGAATGCAGATACGCAGTATTTT
CDR3: CASSLGGWGTGNADTQYF

D: TRBD1
length: 17
V: TRBV6-1
size: -
J: TRBJ2-6
DNA: TGTGCCAGCAGGGACAGTACAGGGGGCCCTGGGGCCAACGTCCTGACTTTC
CDR3: CASRDSTGGPGANVLTF

D: TRBD2
length: 16
V: TRBV7-8
size: -
J: TRBJ2-1
DNA: TGTGCCAACAGCTTAGAAGCGGGAGGGTTATACAATGAGCAGTTCTTC
CDR3: CANSLEAGGLYNEQFF

D: TRBD2
length: 15
V: TRBV6-5
size: few
J: TRBJ2-1
DNA: TGTGCCAGCAGTTTTAGCGGGAGAGGGGGCAATGAGCAGTTCTTC
CDR3: CASSFSGRGGNEQFF

D: -
length: 13
V: TRBV10-1
size: few
J: TRBJ2-2
DNA: TGCGCCAGCAGGGACGGGAACACCGGGGAGCTGTTTTTT
CDR3: CASRDGNTGELFF

D: -
length: 15
V: TRBV27
size: -
J: TRBJ2-5
DNA: TGTGCCAGCAGTCTCGTGACCCGTGACAAAGAGACCCAGTACTTC
CDR3: CASSLVTRDKETQYF

D: TRBD1
length: 14
V: TRBV6-1
size: -
J: TRBJ2-3
DNA: TGTGCCAGCAGTATAGGGGGCGGCACAGAGACGCAGTACTTT
CDR3: CASSIGGGTETQYF

D: -
length: 17
V: TRBV27
size: -
J: TRBJ2-3
DNA: TGTGCCAGCAGTCCTGGCCGTCCAGCTTCTGGGTCAGACACGCAGTATTTT
CDR3: CASSPGRPASGSDTQYF

D: TRBD2
length: 15
V: TRBV6-1
size: medium-sized
J: TRBJ2-5
DNA: TGTGCCAGCATCTTGACTAGCGGTGGATGGGAGACCCAGTACTTC
CDR3: CASILTSGGWETQYF

D: TRBD2
length: 14
V: TRBV4-1
size: -
J: TRBJ2-4
DNA: TGCGCCAGCAGCCAAGCTGCGGGAGGATACATTCAGTACTTC
CDR3: CASSQAAGGYIQYF

D: -
length: 14
V: TRBV6-5
size: large
J: TRBJ2-1
DNA: TGTGCCAGCAGTTTGGACTCCCGGTGGGATGAGCAGTTCTTC
CDR3: CASSLDSRWDEQFF

D: TRBD1
length: 15
V: TRBV10-1
size: -
J: TRBJ2-1
DNA: TGCGCCAGCAGTGGAGGACAGGATTTCTACAATGAGCAGTTCTTC
CDR3: CASSGGQDFYNEQFF

D: TRBD1
length: 15
V: TRBV6-5
size: -
J: TRBJ2-3
DNA: TGTGCCAGCAGTTCGAGACAGGGTGACACAGATACGCAGTATTTC
CDR3: CASSSRQGDTDTQYF

D: TRBD1
length: 15
V: TRBV10-1
size: -
J: TRBJ2-3
DNA: TGCGCCAGCAGCCGGGGACAGGGGTTTCAGGATACGCAGTATTTT
CDR3: CASSRGQGFQDTQYF

D: -
length: 14
V: TRBV6-5
size: -
J: TRBJ2-7
DNA: TGTGCCAGCAGTTACCGGGCAAGCTCCTACGAGCAGTACTTC
CDR3: CASSYRASSYEQYF

D: -
length: 16
V: TRBV20-1
size: -
J: TRBJ2-7
DNA: TGCAGTGCCGACCGCCCCAGCGGCCAGGGAGAGTACGAGCAGTACTTC
CDR3: CSADRPSGQGEYEQYF

D: -
length: 15
V: TRBV27
size: medium-sized
J: TRBJ2-5
DNA: TGTGCCAGCAGTTTATTCTACGGGATGCAGGAGACCCAGTACTTC
CDR3: CASSLFYGMQETQYF

D: -
length: 13
V: TRBV5-1
size: -
J: TRBJ2-1
DNA: TGCGCCAGCAGCTTGGTTACGGACGGTGAGCAGTTCTTC
CDR3: CASSLVTDGEQFF

D: -
length: 15
V: TRBV7-2
size: few
J: TRBJ1-1
DNA: TGTGCCAGCAGCTTACGGTGGGCCACGAACACTGAAGCTTTCTTT
CDR3: CASSLRWATNTEAFF

D: TRBD2
length: 16
V: TRBV12-3/TRBV12-4
size: -
J: TRBJ2-7
DNA: TGTGCCAGCAGTTTTGTCGCGGGAGGGTACGGGTCCGAGCAGTACTTC
CDR3: CASSFVAGGYGSEQYF

D: -
length: 13
V: TRBV7-2
size: -
J: TRBJ2-5
DNA: TGTGCCAGCAGCGGGGGGTCGGGATTTGAGCAGTACTTC
CDR3: CASSGGSGFEQYF

D: -
length: 14
V: TRBV6-1
size: few
J: TRBJ2-3
DNA: TGTGCGGGCAGGGGGGTCGCGGGCTCAGAGACGCAGTATTTC
CDR3: CAGRGVAGSETQYF

D: TRBD1
length: 15
V: TRBV25-1
size: many
J: TRBJ2-7
DNA: TGTGCCAGCTGTTCCGGGACAGGGGGCTCCTACGAGCAGTACTTC
CDR3: CASCSGTGGSYEQYF

D: -
length: 14
V: TRBV7-6
size: -
J: TRBJ2-5
DNA: TGTGCCAGCAGCCCAACGGAGATACAAGAGACCCAGTACTTC
CDR3: CASSPTEIQETQYF

D: -
length: 13
V: TRBV6-1
size: few
J: TRBJ2-1
DNA: TGTGCCAGCAGGTCTGGGTCCTACAATGAGCAGTTCTTC
CDR3: CASRSGSYNEQFF

D: TRBD1
length: 12
V: TRBV6-1
size: -
J: TRBJ2-7
DNA: TGTGCCAGCAGGGACAGGGTGGACGAGCAGTACTTC
CDR3: CASRDRVDEQYF